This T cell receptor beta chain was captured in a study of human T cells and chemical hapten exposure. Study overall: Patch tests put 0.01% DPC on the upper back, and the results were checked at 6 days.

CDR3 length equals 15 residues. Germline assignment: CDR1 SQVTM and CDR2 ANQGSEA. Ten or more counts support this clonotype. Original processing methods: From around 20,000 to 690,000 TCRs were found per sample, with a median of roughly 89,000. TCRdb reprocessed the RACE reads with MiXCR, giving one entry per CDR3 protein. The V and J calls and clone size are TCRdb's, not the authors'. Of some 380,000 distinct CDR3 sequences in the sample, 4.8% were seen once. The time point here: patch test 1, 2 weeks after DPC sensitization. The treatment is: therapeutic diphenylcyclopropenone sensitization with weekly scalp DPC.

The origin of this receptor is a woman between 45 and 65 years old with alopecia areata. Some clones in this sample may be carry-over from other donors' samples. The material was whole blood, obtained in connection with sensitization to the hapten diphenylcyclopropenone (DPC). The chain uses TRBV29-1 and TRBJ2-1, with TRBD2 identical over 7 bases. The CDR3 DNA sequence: TGCAGTGTAATAGGGGTCGGGAGGATGAATTTCTGGCAGTTCTTC. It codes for CSVIGVGRMNFWQFF.